Each of the 8 T cell receptor beta chains below was sequenced from the same sample in a study of T cell responses to AZD1222 COVID-19 vaccine. Only in-frame clones appear in the TCRdb table, and some are missing; sequencing was by immunoSEQ multiplex PCR. Here the sample spans about 130,000 clones, 85% to 95% being singletons. The sequencing here drew on peripheral blood, taken on day 0 of AZD1222 vaccination. The receptors were sampled from an adult in good health.

This chain uses TRBV5-8 with TRBJ1-1; 9 bases line up with TRBD1. This CDR3 has 15 amino acids. The germline V gene encodes CDR1 SGHTS and CDR2 YDEGEE. The V gene end was trimmed by 3 bases and the J gene end by 4 bases; junction bases not matched to a gene: 7. The CDR3 DNA sequence: TGTGCCAGCAGCTCCTCCGAGACAGGGGGCACTGAAGCTTTCTTT. Its protein is CASSSSETGGTEAFF.

V usage is TRBV29-1 and J usage is TRBJ2-1; possibly TRBD2 for D (6 bases). The CDR3 is 13 amino acids. Germline V gene data show CDR1 as SQVTM and CDR2 as ANQGSEA. The germline V and J ends were trimmed by 6 bases and 3 bases, with 12 bases remaining between them. CDR3 sequence reads: CSVPGGDYNEQFF. CDR3 coding DNA: TGCAGCGTCCCAGGCGGGGACTACAATGAGCAGTTCTTC.

V and J are TRBV28 and TRBJ2-7; perhaps TRBD2 as D (6 bases). Trimming cost V 3 bases and J 3 bases, with 12 bases left between them. The CDR3 contains 14 residues. CDR1 MDHEN and CDR2 SYDVKM come from the germline V gene. The CDR3 is CASSFGLAHYEQYF. The CDR3 DNA reads TGTGCCAGCAGTTTCGGCCTAGCGCACTACGAGCAGTACTTC.

V gene TRBV27 combines with J gene TRBJ1-2, with D hard to call. Germline CDR1 and CDR2: MNHEY and SMNVEV (reference sequence). The CDR3 is 13 amino acids. V was clipped by 5 bases and J by 4 bases, with 11 bases between them. The CDR3 bases are TGTGCCAGCAGTCATCGGACTTTCTATGGCTACACCTTC. Amino acid sequence: CASSHRTFYGYTF.

The chain recombines TRBV9 with TRBJ2-5, with D tentatively TRBD2 (5 bases). The CDR3 is 14 amino acids. V shed 3 bases and J shed 3 bases, with 12 bases lying between them. The germline gives CDR1 SGDLS, CDR2 YYNGEE. CDR3 protein: CASSAYVREETQYF. CDR3 DNA: TGTGCCAGCAGCGCCTACGTGAGGGAAGAGACCCAGTACTTC.

V is TRBV19 and J is TRBJ1-2; 10 bases match TRBD1. Germline V lookup: CDR1 LNHDA, CDR2 SQIVND (reference sequence). V shed 6 bases, J shed 8 bases, and the junction held 6 bases outside the gene matches. The CDR3 loop spans 13 amino acids. For the CDR3, the DNA is TGTGCCAGTAGGACCGGGACAGGGGAAGGCTACACCTTC. This gives the protein CASRTGTGEGYTF.

The rearrangement uses TRBV19 and TRBJ1-1; D not resolved. Germline values: CDR1 LNHDA, CDR2 SQIVND (reference sequence). Deletions cut 7 bases from V and 2 bases from J, with 17 bases between. The CDR3 is 15 amino acids. Here the CDR3 reads CASTGRGGANTEAFF. CDR3 DNA: TGTGCCAGTACCGGGAGAGGCGGTGCAAACACTGAAGCTTTCTTT. Full variable domain (outside the CDR3, taken from reference TRBV19 and TRBJ1-1): DGGITQSPKYLFRKEGQNVTLSCEQNLNHDAMYWYRQDPGQGLRLIYYSQIVNDFQKGDIAEGYSVSREKKESFPLTVTSAQKNPTAFYLCASTGRGGANTEAFFGQGTRLTVV.

The chain carries TRBV5-5 and TRBJ2-7; maybe TRBD2 (5 bases). The CDR3 sequence is 14 residues long. Germline V lookup: CDR1 SGHKS, CDR2 YYEKEE (reference sequence). V was shortened by 4 bases and J by 3 bases, with 14 bases between the two germline ends. CDR3 amino acids: CASSIGLGNYEQYF. CDR3 DNA: TGTGCCAGCAGCATAGGACTTGGAAACTACGAGCAGTACTTC.